This record covers a single T cell receptor (beta chain). It lacks a known antigen. No per-base quality is available; no much larger clone lies one base away. The identical CDR3 is also encoded by other nucleotide sequences in the sample. The donors were healthy, HIV-negative adults with no recently reported acute infections or vaccinations. Every donor was a Caucasian adult residing in Nashville, Tennessee, USA. Magnetic negative selection was used to enrich CD4+ T cells, after which naive cells were positively selected on CD45RA and the negative fraction became the memory subset. Blood was obtained by leukapheresis, after which PBMCs were separated by Ficoll-Histopaque density gradient centrifugation and cryopreserved in liquid nitrogen vapor phase. Analytical flow cytometry was used to check the purity and quantity of each magnetically sorted T cell population. Genomic DNA was isolated from each sorted fraction and quantified by UV absorbance on a Nanodrop 2000c.

This record belongs to a study of shared clonotypes between healthy human individuals (dated by TCRdb to the early 2020s). At the level of the whole study: Two women and three men aged 18 to 49 years were included in the cohort. Per donor, leukapheresis produced somewhere between about 0.94 and 9.5 billion PBMCs. Libraries were prepared and TCR repertoires were sequenced by different laboratories using diverse techniques, in order to increase sequencing depth and limit assay-specific biases. Per donor, three plates each were used for CD4 naive and CD4 memory, two for CD8 naive, and one for CD8 memory. To estimate repertoire size and how much clonotypes are shared between individuals, the study performed deep sequencing of blood TCR repertoires from 4 to 6 healthy adults.

From a lookup of the germline V gene (reference sequence), CDR1 and CDR2 are LNHDA and SQIVND. The CDR3 goes from the cysteine to the phenylalanine over 14 residues. Of the read, only the CDR3 DNA is kept; its 42 bases are in frame from base 1. Compared with germline, V lacks 3 bases and J lacks 5 bases; bases without a gene match: 2. Using the deep immunoSEQ assay, multiplex PCR amplified TCR CDR3 regions from genomic DNA. Extracted genomic DNA from each cell subset was distributed evenly across all wells of several immunoSEQ 96-well plates, and each plate was treated as a replicate. Each replicate PCR for sorted subsets received 200 ng genomic DNA, equal to roughly 30,000 T cell genomes. The purified libraries were quantified using a Qubit 3.0 fluorometer, sized with a Bioanalyzer 2100, and then quantified again using the KAPA Library Quantification kit. A separate single-read 150-cycle Illumina NextSeq 550 flow cell was used to sequence each immunoSEQ 96-well plate. The paper's processing steps were these. Because the immunoSEQ output held only junctional sequences and lacked quality scores, the filtering could not match the filtering applied to full-length reads. To assign V/J genes and CDR3, sequences were annotated against IMGT germline references using PyIR, a Python wrapper for IgBLAST v1.9. Any read was removed if the V/J assignment was weak (E-value above 1e-6), the CDR3 was missing, or the read contained stop codons, out-of-frame junctions, or ambiguous translated residues. A V3J clonotype was defined by an identical inferred V gene, J gene, and CDR3 amino acid sequence. Percentage overlap between repertoires was calculated by dividing the number of shared unique clonotypes by the size of the smaller repertoire. RTK rarefaction, the Chao1 estimator, and Recon v2.1 estimates of unobserved clonotypes were used to assess repertoire richness. OLGA was used to compute generation probabilities for all TCRbeta clonotypes that the gDNA method yielded from a few donors. In TCRdb, the immuneACCESS table is reduced to in-frame sequences with V and J assigned. These tables do not hold every clone; where another copy was compared, an unresolved V gene accounts for under half, and the others remain unexplained. That table supplies the V and J calls and clone size; D and trimming were determined from the DNA. The sample table lists 2 million to 2.5 million clones, about 94% of them with a count of one. 0.1% to 0.15% of the sample lies in the top ten.

The research as a whole found: Clonotypes shared by all four sorted-subset donors showed higher generation probabilities than non-shared clonotypes. Sampling was restricted to blood, and TCR repertoires in tissues likely differ from the TCR repertoires found in blood. Estimated clonotype richness was generally larger for naive than for memory subsets. The small number of donors limited the genetic and exposure-history diversity represented. When a few donors were compared, the shared fraction of clonotypes was about 5.4% for naive CD4, 3.5% to 4% for naive CD8, 2.3% for memory CD4, and 0.4% for memory CD8. Incomplete sequencing was indicated by rarefaction of sorted-subset datasets, despite the large sequencing depth. Pairwise subsampling indicated that sequencing depth was expected to affect the degree of clonotype sharing among donors.

The source material was naive CD4+ T cells sorted from blood. In the paper's terms, the cell subset or site label means: CD45RA+ positively selected. The sequence links TRBV19 to TRBJ2-2, with 8 middle bases fitting TRBD1. The sequence came from a man aged 18 to 30 in good health. The sequenced DNA is TGTGCCAGTAGTATCGACAGGGGAACCGGGGAGCTGTTTTTT. Translated, it reads CASSIDRGTGELFF.